Listed below are T cell receptor beta chains from one sample, sequenced in a study of Ad26.COV2.S vaccination and SARS-CoV-2 variants. Sequencing was performed with immunoSEQ multiplex PCR; in TCRdb, only in-frame clones are kept and a portion is missing. Of about 400,000 clones in the sample, 89% were seen once. This specimen was peripheral blood, taken in a trial of Ad26.COV2.S vaccine versus placebo. These receptors all stem from a person between 18 and 65 years old who received the Ad26.COV2.S COVID-19 vaccine or a placebo. Both conserved end residues are part of each CDR3. The order of the fields is clone size, J gene, V gene, D gene, CDR3 DNA, CDR3 protein. A D gene is named only where the DNA matches it firmly. Part of the rows lack a size; the others show once, few, many or a class for expanded clones.

clone_size: .; j_call: TRBJ2-4; v_call: TRBV7-2; d_call: .; cdr3_nt: TGTGCCAGCAGCTTATGGGGGTCCTCTGAAAGGAACATTCAGTACTTC; cdr3_aa: CASSLWGSSERNIQYF
clone_size: once; j_call: TRBJ2-6; v_call: TRBV5-1; d_call: .; cdr3_nt: TGCGCCAGCAGCTTGGACGGGTCCGGGGCCAACGTCCTGACTTTC; cdr3_aa: CASSLDGSGANVLTF
clone_size: .; j_call: TRBJ2-5; v_call: TRBV2; d_call: TRBD1; cdr3_nt: TGTGCCAGCAGTGAAGGGACAGGATTGCAAGAGACCCAGTACTTC; cdr3_aa: CASSEGTGLQETQYF
clone_size: .; j_call: TRBJ2-7; v_call: TRBV6-2/TRBV6-3; d_call: TRBD1; cdr3_nt: TGTGCCAGCAGTTCCGCCGGGACAGGGGGCTACGAGCAGTACTTC; cdr3_aa: CASSSAGTGGYEQYF
clone_size: .; j_call: TRBJ2-1; v_call: TRBV5-4; d_call: .; cdr3_nt: TGTGCCAGCAGCCCGGCCGGGGGACTGGATGAGCAGTTCTTC; cdr3_aa: CASSPAGGLDEQFF
clone_size: .; j_call: TRBJ1-6; v_call: TRBV7-3; d_call: .; cdr3_nt: TGTGCCAGCAGCTCGTCGGGTTACGGTTCACCCCTCCACTTT; cdr3_aa: CASSSSGYGSPLHF
clone_size: .; j_call: TRBJ2-1; v_call: TRBV6-5; d_call: .; cdr3_nt: TGTGCCAGCAGATGGTACAATGAGCAGTTCTTC; cdr3_aa: CASRWYNEQFF
clone_size: .; j_call: TRBJ1-2; v_call: TRBV6-7; d_call: TRBD1; cdr3_nt: TGTGCCAGCAGTTACTCAAACTCAGGGGGCGAAACCAACTATGGCTACACCTTC; cdr3_aa: CASSYSNSGGETNYGYTF
clone_size: few; j_call: TRBJ1-4; v_call: TRBV5-4; d_call: .; cdr3_nt: TGTGCCAGCAGCCAGGAGAGTGCAACTAATGAAAAACTGTTTTTT; cdr3_aa: CASSQESATNEKLFF
clone_size: .; j_call: TRBJ2-3; v_call: TRBV4-2; d_call: TRBD2; cdr3_nt: TGTGCCAGCAGCCAAATTTCTAGCGGGGGTTCCACAGATACGCAGTATTTT; cdr3_aa: CASSQISSGGSTDTQYF
clone_size: .; j_call: TRBJ2-1; v_call: TRBV27; d_call: TRBD2; cdr3_nt: TGTGCCAGCAGTCCACCGGGACTAGCGGGAGGAAAGTTGCATGAGCAGTTCTTC; cdr3_aa: CASSPPGLAGGKLHEQFF
clone_size: .; j_call: TRBJ2-3; v_call: TRBV19; d_call: TRBD2; cdr3_nt: TGTGCCAGTAGTGACCTAAGAGCGGGGCATACGCAGTATTTT; cdr3_aa: CASSDLRAGHTQYF
clone_size: .; j_call: TRBJ1-2; v_call: TRBV3-1/TRBV3-2; d_call: .; cdr3_nt: TGTGCCAGCAGCCGCGAGGGCGGCGCTTATGGCTACACCTTC; cdr3_aa: CASSREGGAYGYTF
clone_size: .; j_call: TRBJ2-1; v_call: TRBV30; d_call: TRBD2; cdr3_nt: TGTGCCTGGAGTACCGGGGGGTTTGAGCAGTTCTTC; cdr3_aa: CAWSTGGFEQFF
clone_size: .; j_call: TRBJ2-7; v_call: TRBV28; d_call: .; cdr3_nt: TGTGCCAGCAGTACCGGCCCATCCTACGAGCAGTACTTC; cdr3_aa: CASSTGPSYEQYF
clone_size: .; j_call: TRBJ2-5; v_call: TRBV29-1; d_call: TRBD1; cdr3_nt: TGCAGCGTTGAAACCGGGGACAGTCAAGAGACCCAGTACTTC; cdr3_aa: CSVETGDSQETQYF
clone_size: few; j_call: TRBJ1-5; v_call: TRBV30; d_call: .; cdr3_nt: TGTGCCTGGACCCGGGGGGAACAGCCCCAGCATTTT; cdr3_aa: CAWTRGEQPQHF
clone_size: .; j_call: TRBJ1-2; v_call: TRBV28; d_call: .; cdr3_nt: TGTGCCAGCAGTTTACGCGACTATGGCTACACCTTC; cdr3_aa: CASSLRDYGYTF
clone_size: .; j_call: TRBJ2-1; v_call: TRBV4-1; d_call: .; cdr3_nt: TGCGCCAGCAGCCAAAGGAAAGACTCCTACAATGAGCAGTTCTTC; cdr3_aa: CASSQRKDSYNEQFF
clone_size: .; j_call: TRBJ2-5; v_call: TRBV28; d_call: .; cdr3_nt: TGTGCCAGCAGTGTGACAGCTTCCCAAGAGACCCAGTACTTC; cdr3_aa: CASSVTASQETQYF
clone_size: once; j_call: TRBJ1-1; v_call: TRBV19; d_call: TRBD1; cdr3_nt: TGTGCCAGTAGTAGCGGACAGGGGTACACTGAAGCTTTCTTT; cdr3_aa: CASSSGQGYTEAFF
clone_size: .; j_call: TRBJ2-3; v_call: TRBV2; d_call: .; cdr3_nt: TGTGCCAGCAGCCCAAGGGTCTCTACGCAGTATTTT; cdr3_aa: CASSPRVSTQYF
clone_size: once; j_call: TRBJ1-3; v_call: TRBV2; d_call: .; cdr3_nt: TGTGCCAGCAGAGGGTCAGACGGAAACACCATATATTTT; cdr3_aa: CASRGSDGNTIYF
clone_size: .; j_call: TRBJ1-5; v_call: TRBV4-2; d_call: .; cdr3_nt: TGTGCCAGCAGCCAAGGGACGGACCCTCAGCCCCAGCATTTT; cdr3_aa: CASSQGTDPQPQHF
clone_size: .; j_call: TRBJ2-3; v_call: TRBV28; d_call: .; cdr3_nt: TGTGCCAGCGGGGGTTACGATACGCAGTATTTT; cdr3_aa: CASGGYDTQYF
clone_size: .; j_call: TRBJ2-1; v_call: TRBV5-4; d_call: TRBD2; cdr3_nt: TGTGCCAGCAACACCGGGACTAGCGAATACAATGAGCAGTTCTTC; cdr3_aa: CASNTGTSEYNEQFF
clone_size: .; j_call: TRBJ1-5; v_call: TRBV19; d_call: TRBD1; cdr3_nt: TGTGCCAGTAGTATAGGGCAGGGGGGGATCCAGCCCCAGCATTTT; cdr3_aa: CASSIGQGGIQPQHF
clone_size: .; j_call: TRBJ1-1; v_call: TRBV30; d_call: TRBD1; cdr3_nt: TGTGCCTGGAGTCGACAGGGGGCAGGTACTGAAGCTTTCTTT; cdr3_aa: CAWSRQGAGTEAFF
clone_size: few; j_call: TRBJ2-2; v_call: TRBV7-8; d_call: .; cdr3_nt: TGTGCCAGCAGCTTCTCAGCGGGGGAGCTGTTTTTT; cdr3_aa: CASSFSAGELFF
clone_size: .; j_call: TRBJ1-2; v_call: TRBV2; d_call: .; cdr3_nt: TGTGCCAGCAGGCTATCCCGGGCCGGCTCGTATGGCTACACCTTC; cdr3_aa: CASRLSRAGSYGYTF
clone_size: .; j_call: TRBJ2-3; v_call: TRBV7-2; d_call: .; cdr3_nt: TGTGCCAGCAGCTTACGCCCTTTGGATACGCAGTATTTT; cdr3_aa: CASSLRPLDTQYF
clone_size: .; j_call: TRBJ2-1; v_call: TRBV27; d_call: .; cdr3_nt: TGTGCCAGCAGTTTAGGAGACACATACAATGAGCAGTTCTTC; cdr3_aa: CASSLGDTYNEQFF
clone_size: .; j_call: TRBJ2-7; v_call: TRBV4-1; d_call: .; cdr3_nt: TGCGCCAGCAGCCCTCGGACGGACGGACCGATAGCCTACGAGCAGTACTTC; cdr3_aa: CASSPRTDGPIAYEQYF
clone_size: .; j_call: TRBJ1-1; v_call: TRBV11-2; d_call: .; cdr3_nt: TGTGCCAGCAGCAACACCCTGAACACTGAAGCTTTCTTT; cdr3_aa: CASSNTLNTEAFF
clone_size: .; j_call: TRBJ1-4; v_call: TRBV6-1; d_call: .; cdr3_nt: TGTGCCAGCAGTGAAGCGGCGGGGGCTAATGAAAAACTGTTTTTT; cdr3_aa: CASSEAAGANEKLFF
clone_size: .; j_call: TRBJ2-7; v_call: TRBV7-9; d_call: .; cdr3_nt: TGTGCCAGCAGCCAAGCAGGCTACGAGCAGTACTTC; cdr3_aa: CASSQAGYEQYF
clone_size: .; j_call: TRBJ2-7; v_call: TRBV6-5; d_call: .; cdr3_nt: TGTGCCACCAGCCTAACCGGGACCGTCTCCTACGAGCAGTACTTC; cdr3_aa: CATSLTGTVSYEQYF
clone_size: .; j_call: TRBJ1-1; v_call: TRBV5-4; d_call: TRBD1; cdr3_nt: TGTGCCAGCAGCCAGGGGGGGACTGAAGCTTTCTTT; cdr3_aa: CASSQGGTEAFF
clone_size: .; j_call: TRBJ2-3; v_call: TRBV6-5; d_call: .; cdr3_nt: TGTGCCAGCAGTCGGACGACAGCTTTAGATACGCAGTATTTT; cdr3_aa: CASSRTTALDTQYF
clone_size: .; j_call: TRBJ2-7; v_call: TRBV5-1; d_call: .; cdr3_nt: TGCGCCAGCAGCTACATTACAGGGAGCGGAACCTACGAGCAGTACTTC; cdr3_aa: CASSYITGSGTYEQYF
clone_size: .; j_call: TRBJ1-4; v_call: TRBV4-2; d_call: TRBD1; cdr3_nt: TGTGCCAGCAGCCCCCCGGGACAGGGTAATGAAAAACTGTTTTTT; cdr3_aa: CASSPPGQGNEKLFF
clone_size: .; j_call: TRBJ1-3; v_call: TRBV9; d_call: .; cdr3_nt: TGTGCCAGCAGCGTAGAGGGGAGCTCTGGAAACACCATATATTTT; cdr3_aa: CASSVEGSSGNTIYF
clone_size: .; j_call: TRBJ1-1; v_call: TRBV4-1; d_call: .; cdr3_nt: TGCGCCAGCAGCCCTACCGGTCTCGGGGGGAACACTGAAGCTTTCTTT; cdr3_aa: CASSPTGLGGNTEAFF
clone_size: .; j_call: TRBJ2-7; v_call: TRBV4-1; d_call: TRBD2; cdr3_nt: TGCGCCAGCAGCCAGGAGGGAGGGGAGTACGGGGCCCCTTACTACGAGCAGTACTTC; cdr3_aa: CASSQEGGEYGAPYYEQYF
clone_size: once; j_call: TRBJ2-7; v_call: TRBV6-2/TRBV6-3; d_call: .; cdr3_nt: TGTGCCAGCAGTTATGTTTCCTACGAGCAGTACTTC; cdr3_aa: CASSYVSYEQYF
clone_size: .; j_call: TRBJ2-7; v_call: TRBV27; d_call: TRBD2; cdr3_nt: TGTGCCAGCAGCCGCAGCGGGAGGGCCGAGTACGAGCAGTACTTC; cdr3_aa: CASSRSGRAEYEQYF
clone_size: .; j_call: TRBJ1-2; v_call: TRBV5-4; d_call: .; cdr3_nt: TGTGCCAGCAGCTTGCGTCAGGGCGGATATGGCTACACCTTC; cdr3_aa: CASSLRQGGYGYTF
clone_size: .; j_call: TRBJ2-1; v_call: TRBV2; d_call: TRBD2; cdr3_nt: TGTGCCAGCAGTGGGCTAGCGGTCGACAATGAGCAGTTCTTC; cdr3_aa: CASSGLAVDNEQFF
clone_size: .; j_call: TRBJ2-1; v_call: TRBV3-1/TRBV3-2; d_call: TRBD2; cdr3_nt: TGTGCCAGCAGCCAAACTAGCGGGAGGGCTAATGAGCAGTTCTTC; cdr3_aa: CASSQTSGRANEQFF
clone_size: few; j_call: TRBJ2-5; v_call: TRBV7-2; d_call: .; cdr3_nt: TGTGCCAGCAGCCAAAATGCGGGACAAGAGACCCAGTACTTC; cdr3_aa: CASSQNAGQETQYF
clone_size: .; j_call: TRBJ1-5; v_call: TRBV6-5; d_call: .; cdr3_nt: TGTGCCAGCAGTAAGGAGATGGGGCGCGGTCAGCCCCAGCATTTT; cdr3_aa: CASSKEMGRGQPQHF
clone_size: .; j_call: TRBJ2-7; v_call: TRBV5-1; d_call: TRBD2; cdr3_nt: TGCGCCAGCAGCTCAAGCGGGAACCACGAGCAGTACTTC; cdr3_aa: CASSSSGNHEQYF
clone_size: .; j_call: TRBJ2-7; v_call: TRBV28; d_call: .; cdr3_nt: TGTGCCAGCAGTCCCAGCGGGCGAAATCGCTACGAGCAGTACTTC; cdr3_aa: CASSPSGRNRYEQYF
clone_size: .; j_call: TRBJ1-1; v_call: TRBV9; d_call: .; cdr3_nt: TGTGCCAGCAGCGTGGTCAGGGATGCAGTTACTGAAGCTTTCTTT; cdr3_aa: CASSVVRDAVTEAFF